The present T cell receptor beta chain was sequenced within a study of OX40 agonist ivuxolimab in advanced cancers. Whole-study context: A partial response was reached by three patients: one with hepatocellular carcinoma and two with cutaneous melanoma.

Sequencing was performed with immunoSEQ multiplex PCR; in TCRdb, only in-frame clones are kept and a portion is missing. Of roughly 62,000 clones listed, about 85% are singletons. In germline, CDR1 is SGHTA, CDR2 FQGTGA. This CDR3 spans 16 amino acids. V was cut by 2 bases and J by 5 bases, with 18 bases left in between. The source of this sequence is an adult with an advanced solid tumor such as melanoma, head and neck, liver or kidney cancer. The chain joins TRBV7-3 to TRBJ2-5, with D unclear. The sample in question was CD4+ or CD8+ T cells sorted from blood, obtained in a trial of the OX40 agonist ivuxolimab. The CDR3 is CASSLPRANLTETQYF. The CDR3 DNA reads TGTGCCAGCAGCTTACCTCGCGCGAATTTAACGGAGACCCAGTACTTC.